This TCR beta chain was obtained from a study of T cells in Graves' hyperthyroidism and ophthalmopathy. In its sample, this clonotype was seen many times. There were TCR beta CDR3 regions amplified from RNA transcripts. HTBI primers were used for first-round RT-PCR of the TCR CDR3. TCRdb fed the multiplex PCR reads into MiXCR, producing one record per CDR3 protein. The data contain about 98,000 distinct CDR3 sequences, roughly 40% of them singletons. A patient was excluded if there was uncontrolled infection, other autoimmune disease, pregnancy or lactation. Thyroid ultrasound and orbital computed tomography, with clinical symptoms and serum thyroxine and TRAb, informed diagnoses. The CDR3 totals 13 residues. In germline, CDR1 is LNHNV, CDR2 YYDKDF (reference sequence). Trimming stripped 1 base from V and 3 bases from J, with 6 bases between.

The clonotype originates from a woman in her thirties with Graves' hyperthyroidism. The gene calls are TRBV15 and TRBJ2-5; no definite D call. The sequenced material came from peripheral blood or thyroid tissue (not recorded which). The DNA of the CDR3 is TGTGCCACCAGCAGAGCCGCGAAAGAGACCCAGTACTTC. Translation: CATSRAAKETQYF.